These T cell receptor beta chains were read from a single sample in a study of OX40 agonist ivuxolimab in advanced cancers. Clones were sequenced by immunoSEQ multiplex PCR, and TCRdb holds only the in-frame ones, with some missing. The repertoire holds tens of thousands of clones, with less than 95% as singletons. This specimen was CD4+ or CD8+ T cells sorted from blood, taken in a trial of the OX40 agonist ivuxolimab. These receptors all come from an adult with an advanced solid tumor such as melanoma, head and neck, liver or kidney cancer. Each CDR3 is given with its conserved first and last residue. D genes are given only for firm matches. Only part of the rows carry a size: once, few, many, or a class if the clone is expanded.

V: TRBV6-5
D: TRBD2
size: -
J: TRBJ2-1
CDR3: CASSIAGGWNEQFF
DNA: TGTGCCAGCAGTATAGCGGGGGGCTGGAATGAGCAGTTCTTC

V: TRBV6-5
D: TRBD1
size: -
J: TRBJ2-1
CDR3: CASRKTGDNYNEQFF
DNA: TGTGCCAGCAGAAAGACAGGGGACAATTACAATGAGCAGTTCTTC

V: TRBV19
D: TRBD1
size: -
J: TRBJ2-1
CDR3: CASSQGQSSYNEQFF
DNA: TGTGCCAGTTCCCAGGGACAGAGCTCCTACAATGAGCAGTTCTTC

V: TRBV7-8
D: -
size: -
J: TRBJ1-2
CDR3: CASSFGGTNYGYTF
DNA: TGTGCCAGCAGCTTCGGTGGCACTAACTATGGCTACACCTTC

V: TRBV7-2
D: -
size: -
J: TRBJ1-4
CDR3: CASSRQLTTNEKLFF
DNA: TGTGCCAGCAGCCGGCAATTAACAACTAATGAAAAACTGTTTTTT

V: TRBV7-2
D: -
size: -
J: TRBJ1-2
CDR3: CASSLGGYYGYTF
DNA: TGTGCCAGCAGCTTGGGCGGATACTATGGCTACACCTTC

V: TRBV28
D: TRBD1
size: -
J: TRBJ1-2
CDR3: CASSFIRGRSYGYTF
DNA: TGTGCCAGCAGTTTCATCAGGGGGCGCTCCTATGGCTACACCTTC

V: TRBV5-1
D: -
size: once
J: TRBJ2-3
CDR3: CASSGGRPTDTQYF
DNA: TGCGCCAGCAGTGGGGGGCGACCCACAGATACGCAGTATTTT

V: TRBV15
D: -
size: -
J: TRBJ2-5
CDR3: CATSRDRWAQETQYF
DNA: TGTGCCACCAGCAGAGATCGGTGGGCGCAAGAGACCCAGTACTTC

V: TRBV28
D: TRBD1
size: -
J: TRBJ1-3
CDR3: CASSRDRGRNTIYF
DNA: TGTGCCAGCAGTCGGGACAGGGGAAGAAACACCATATATTTT

V: TRBV5-4
D: TRBD2
size: -
J: TRBJ2-1
CDR3: CASSRGGARPGEQFF
DNA: TGTGCCAGCAGCCGGGGGGGGGCCCGGCCGGGTGAGCAGTTCTTC

V: TRBV6-5
D: -
size: once
J: TRBJ2-5
CDR3: CASSGVGIGTQYF
DNA: TGTGCCAGCAGTGGGGTTGGGATCGGGACCCAGTACTTC

V: TRBV5-6
D: -
size: -
J: TRBJ2-7
CDR3: CASSSTPLNGPYEQYF
DNA: TGTGCCAGCAGCTCGACCCCCTTAAATGGCCCCTACGAGCAGTACTTC

V: TRBV27
D: -
size: -
J: TRBJ2-7
CDR3: CASSRDGSYEQYF
DNA: TGTGCCAGCAGCCGGGACGGGTCCTACGAGCAGTACTTC

V: TRBV5-1
D: -
size: -
J: TRBJ1-1
CDR3: CASSLTVGVVNTEAFF
DNA: TGCGCCAGCAGCTTGACGGTTGGAGTCGTGAACACTGAAGCTTTCTTT

V: TRBV28
D: -
size: -
J: TRBJ1-5
CDR3: CASNPAGAQSQPQHF
DNA: TGTGCCAGCAACCCGGCGGGGGCCCAAAGTCAGCCCCAGCATTTT

V: TRBV6-6
D: -
size: -
J: TRBJ1-2
CDR3: CASRESVIYYGYTF
DNA: TGTGCCAGCAGGGAGAGCGTAATTTACTATGGCTACACCTTC

V: TRBV27
D: -
size: -
J: TRBJ1-1
CDR3: CASSLFGTLTEAFF
DNA: TGTGCCAGCAGTTTGTTCGGGACACTCACTGAAGCTTTCTTT

V: TRBV18
D: TRBD1
size: -
J: TRBJ1-4
CDR3: CASSPYSGTGNEKLFF
DNA: TGTGCCAGCTCACCGTACTCCGGGACAGGGAATGAAAAACTGTTTTTT

V: TRBV5-6
D: TRBD1
size: -
J: TRBJ1-1
CDR3: CASSLRDRVVNTEAFF
DNA: TGTGCCAGCAGCTTACGGGACAGGGTAGTGAACACTGAAGCTTTCTTT

V: TRBV18
D: -
size: -
J: TRBJ2-7
CDR3: CASSPQVYGSYEQYF
DNA: TGTGCCAGCTCACCTCAGGTATACGGGTCCTACGAGCAGTACTTC

V: TRBV6-6
D: -
size: -
J: TRBJ1-4
CDR3: CASSLGGSEEKLFF
DNA: TGTGCCAGCAGTTTAGGGGGTTCCGAGGAAAAACTGTTTTTT

V: TRBV19
D: -
size: -
J: TRBJ1-5
CDR3: CASSIDLGSGQPQHF
DNA: TGTGCCAGTAGTATAGATCTAGGGTCGGGGCAGCCCCAGCATTTT

V: TRBV12-5
D: TRBD2
size: -
J: TRBJ2-5
CDR3: CASGFRPSGLAGGPGVLETQYF
DNA: TGTGCTAGTGGTTTCCGCCCCTCTGGACTAGCGGGGGGGCCCGGGGTTCTGGAGACCCAGTACTTC

V: TRBV28
D: -
size: -
J: TRBJ1-5
CDR3: CASIPGLDNQPQHF
DNA: TGTGCCAGCATCCCGGGACTGGACAATCAGCCCCAGCATTTT

V: TRBV11-3
D: -
size: -
J: TRBJ2-2
CDR3: CASRGTGELFF
DNA: TGTGCCAGCAGGGGCACCGGGGAGCTGTTTTTT

V: TRBV25-1
D: -
size: -
J: TRBJ1-2
CDR3: CASSESNNYGYTF
DNA: TGTGCCAGCAGTGAAAGTAATAACTATGGCTACACCTTC

V: TRBV27
D: -
size: -
J: TRBJ2-3
CDR3: CASSSSRGSTDTQYF
DNA: TGTGCCAGCAGCTCTTCGCGGGGTAGCACAGATACGCAGTATTTT

V: TRBV10-2
D: TRBD2
size: once
J: TRBJ2-1
CDR3: CASSVLTGTSGNEQFF
DNA: TGCGCCAGCAGTGTATTGACCGGGACTAGCGGCAATGAGCAGTTCTTC